This is a list of T cell receptor beta chains from one sample in a study of blood T cell repertoires in COVID-19. Sequenced by immunoSEQ multiplex PCR; TCRdb stores in-frame clones only, minus some. The table shows about 130,000 clones, with just under 85% occurring only once. The sample was PBMCs or T cells enriched from blood (not recorded which). The receptors here all came from a man aged 45-65 years who had recovered from COVID-19. Both conserved end residues are part of each CDR3. The order of the fields is CDR3 DNA, CDR3 protein, V gene, J gene, clone size, D gene. D genes are given only for firm matches. Not all rows give a size; the values are once, few, many and, for expanded clones, a class.

cdr3_nt: TGTGCCAGCCGTGGTGGCAGAACCATAACTGGTGGCAGGGGTGGAGAGCCCCAGCATTTT
cdr3_aa: CASRGGRTITGGRGGEPQHF
v_call: TRBV27
j_call: TRBJ1-5
clone_size: -
d_call: -

cdr3_nt: TGTGCCAGCAGCCCAATGGACAGGGGCGTCACTGAAGCTTTCTTT
cdr3_aa: CASSPMDRGVTEAFF
v_call: TRBV21-1
j_call: TRBJ1-1
clone_size: once
d_call: -

cdr3_nt: TGTGCCAGCAGGATGGGACTAGCGGGGGGGCTTGGCACAGATACGCAGTATTTT
cdr3_aa: CASRMGLAGGLGTDTQYF
v_call: TRBV7-2
j_call: TRBJ2-3
clone_size: few
d_call: TRBD2

cdr3_nt: TGTGCCAGCAGCTTAGTTGCGGGCACGAACACTGAAGCTTTCTTT
cdr3_aa: CASSLVAGTNTEAFF
v_call: TRBV11-2
j_call: TRBJ1-1
clone_size: -
d_call: -

cdr3_nt: TGTGCCAGCAGTTACAGCGGGGGGAGAGAGACCCAGTACTTC
cdr3_aa: CASSYSGGRETQYF
v_call: TRBV6-5
j_call: TRBJ2-5
clone_size: -
d_call: TRBD2

cdr3_nt: TGTGCCAGCAGCCAGGACAGGGGACGGGAGCTGTTTTTT
cdr3_aa: CASSQDRGRELFF
v_call: TRBV11-2
j_call: TRBJ2-2
clone_size: -
d_call: TRBD1

cdr3_nt: TGTGCCAGCAGCTTAGATCGGTACCCGGGGAGGGATGGGCCAGCGTATTTT
cdr3_aa: CASSLDRYPGRDGPAYF
v_call: TRBV11-2
j_call: TRBJ2-3
clone_size: -
d_call: TRBD2

cdr3_nt: TGTGCCAGCAGCTTAGCCGGGGATCAAGAGACCCAGTACTTC
cdr3_aa: CASSLAGDQETQYF
v_call: TRBV7-3
j_call: TRBJ2-5
clone_size: -
d_call: -

cdr3_nt: TGTGCCAGTAGTACACACAACATGGCCCGCCTTCCTAATGAAAAACTGTTTTTT
cdr3_aa: CASSTHNMARLPNEKLFF
v_call: TRBV19
j_call: TRBJ1-4
clone_size: once
d_call: -

cdr3_nt: TGTGCCAGCAGCCATGCTACGGGGGGCCCCGCCCATGAGCAGTTCTTC
cdr3_aa: CASSHATGGPAHEQFF
v_call: TRBV4-2
j_call: TRBJ2-1
clone_size: once
d_call: -

cdr3_nt: TGCGCCAGCAGCTTTCAACGACAGGGGTATTCACCCCTCCACTTT
cdr3_aa: CASSFQRQGYSPLHF
v_call: TRBV4-3
j_call: TRBJ1-6
clone_size: -
d_call: TRBD1

cdr3_nt: TGCGCCAGCAGCCTGGGACAGATGAACACCGGGGAGCTGTTTTTT
cdr3_aa: CASSLGQMNTGELFF
v_call: TRBV4-3
j_call: TRBJ2-2
clone_size: -
d_call: TRBD1

cdr3_nt: TGTGCAAGTCGCCCAGAGGGCCTAGCCTACGAGCAGTACTTC
cdr3_aa: CASRPEGLAYEQYF
v_call: TRBV12-2
j_call: TRBJ2-7
clone_size: -
d_call: -

cdr3_nt: TGCGCCAGCAAATCACAGGCAACTAATGAAAAACTGTTTTTT
cdr3_aa: CASKSQATNEKLFF
v_call: TRBV5-1
j_call: TRBJ1-4
clone_size: -
d_call: -

cdr3_nt: TGTGCCATCAGTGCCCGGACAGACACCGGGGAGCTGTTTTTT
cdr3_aa: CAISARTDTGELFF
v_call: TRBV10-3
j_call: TRBJ2-2
clone_size: -
d_call: -

cdr3_nt: TGTGCCAGCAGTCCTGGGGAGTCGGGAAACACCATATATTTT
cdr3_aa: CASSPGESGNTIYF
v_call: TRBV7-3
j_call: TRBJ1-3
clone_size: -
d_call: -

cdr3_nt: TGTGCCAGCTCACCCTCCGCGGCCAGCTCTGGAAACACCATATATTTT
cdr3_aa: CASSPSAASSGNTIYF
v_call: TRBV18
j_call: TRBJ1-3
clone_size: -
d_call: -

cdr3_nt: TGTGCCAGTAGTATAGATGGGGGCAACTATGGCTACACCTTC
cdr3_aa: CASSIDGGNYGYTF
v_call: TRBV19
j_call: TRBJ1-2
clone_size: -
d_call: -

cdr3_nt: TGTGCCAGCAGCTACCGGGGTATTTACGAGCAGTACTTC
cdr3_aa: CASSYRGIYEQYF
v_call: TRBV5-8
j_call: TRBJ2-7
clone_size: -
d_call: -

cdr3_nt: TGCGCCAGCAACTCGGGTAGGGGTGAAGCTTTCTTT
cdr3_aa: CASNSGRGEAFF
v_call: TRBV5-1
j_call: TRBJ1-1
clone_size: -
d_call: -

cdr3_nt: TGTGCCAGCAGCTCCGGGACAGGAAGTAATGAAAAACTGTTTTTT
cdr3_aa: CASSSGTGSNEKLFF
v_call: TRBV28
j_call: TRBJ1-4
clone_size: once
d_call: TRBD1

cdr3_nt: TGCGCCAGCAGCCCCAGAGGGGCGGCGGGGGGGTCCCATGAGCAGTTCTTC
cdr3_aa: CASSPRGAAGGSHEQFF
v_call: TRBV5-1
j_call: TRBJ2-1
clone_size: -
d_call: TRBD2

cdr3_nt: TGTGCCAGCTCACCCCCGCAGGGGGTTCGCAATGAGCAGTTCTTC
cdr3_aa: CASSPPQGVRNEQFF
v_call: TRBV18
j_call: TRBJ2-1
clone_size: -
d_call: TRBD1

cdr3_nt: TGTGCCATCAGTGAACGGGTGCTGGAGAATTCACCCCTCCACTTT
cdr3_aa: CAISERVLENSPLHF
v_call: TRBV10-3
j_call: TRBJ1-6
clone_size: -
d_call: -

cdr3_nt: TGTGCCAGCAGCTTAGCCTTAAGGACAGGATACGTCTACAATGAGCAGTTCTTC
cdr3_aa: CASSLALRTGYVYNEQFF
v_call: TRBV7-9
j_call: TRBJ2-1
clone_size: -
d_call: TRBD1

cdr3_nt: TGTGCCAGCAGCTTTGGACAGGGTTTCATGTGGGCTTTCTTT
cdr3_aa: CASSFGQGFMWAFF
v_call: TRBV7-9
j_call: TRBJ1-1
clone_size: -
d_call: TRBD1

cdr3_nt: TGTGCCAGCTCACCCCGACAGGGGGCGCGTAGTTCACCCCTCCACTTT
cdr3_aa: CASSPRQGARSSPLHF
v_call: TRBV18
j_call: TRBJ1-6
clone_size: -
d_call: TRBD1

cdr3_nt: TGTGCCAGCAGTGAGTTGGACAGGGAGTCACCCCTCCACTTT
cdr3_aa: CASSELDRESPLHF
v_call: TRBV6-1
j_call: TRBJ1-6
clone_size: once
d_call: TRBD1

cdr3_nt: TGTGCCAGCAGCTTAAACCGTTTACGGGCGGGGGGGCGGACAGATACGCAGTATTTT
cdr3_aa: CASSLNRLRAGGRTDTQYF
v_call: TRBV7-2
j_call: TRBJ2-3
clone_size: -
d_call: TRBD2

cdr3_nt: TGTGCCAGCTCACTAGACAGCCAATATGGCTACACCTTC
cdr3_aa: CASSLDSQYGYTF
v_call: TRBV18
j_call: TRBJ1-2
clone_size: once
d_call: -

cdr3_nt: TGTGCCAGCAGCTCCAGACAGGGAGAGAACACTGAAGCTTTCTTT
cdr3_aa: CASSSRQGENTEAFF
v_call: TRBV7-6
j_call: TRBJ1-1
clone_size: -
d_call: TRBD1